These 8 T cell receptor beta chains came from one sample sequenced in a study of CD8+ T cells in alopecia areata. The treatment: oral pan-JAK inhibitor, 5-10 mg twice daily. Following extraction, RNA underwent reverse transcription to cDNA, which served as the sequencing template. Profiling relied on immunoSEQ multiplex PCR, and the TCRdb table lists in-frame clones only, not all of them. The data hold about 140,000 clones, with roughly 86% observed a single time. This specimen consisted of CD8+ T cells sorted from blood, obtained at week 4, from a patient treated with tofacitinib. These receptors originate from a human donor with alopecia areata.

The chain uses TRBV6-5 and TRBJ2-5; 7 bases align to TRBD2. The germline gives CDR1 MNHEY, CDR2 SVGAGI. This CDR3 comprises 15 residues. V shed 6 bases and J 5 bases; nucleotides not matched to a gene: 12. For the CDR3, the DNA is TGTGCCAGCAGCACCGGACTAGATGGATTCGAGACCCAGTACTTC. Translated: CASSTGLDGFETQYF.

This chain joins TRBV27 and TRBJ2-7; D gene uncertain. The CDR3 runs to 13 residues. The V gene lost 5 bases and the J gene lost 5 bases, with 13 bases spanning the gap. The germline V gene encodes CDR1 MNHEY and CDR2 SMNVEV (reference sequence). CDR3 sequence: CASSLKGPHEQYF. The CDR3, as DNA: TGTGCCAGCAGTCTCAAGGGTCCCCACGAGCAGTACTTC.

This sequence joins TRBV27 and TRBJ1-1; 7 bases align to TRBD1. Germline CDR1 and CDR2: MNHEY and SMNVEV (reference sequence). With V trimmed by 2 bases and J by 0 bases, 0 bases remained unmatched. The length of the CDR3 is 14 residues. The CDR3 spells CASSLTGVNTEAFF. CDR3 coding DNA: TGTGCCAGCAGTTTAACAGGGGTGAACACTGAAGCTTTCTTT.

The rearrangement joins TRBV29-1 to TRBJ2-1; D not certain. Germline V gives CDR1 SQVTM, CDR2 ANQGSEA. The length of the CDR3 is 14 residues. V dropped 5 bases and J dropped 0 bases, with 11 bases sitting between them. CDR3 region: CSVPKSSSYNEQFF. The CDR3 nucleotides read TGCAGCGTTCCCAAGTCCAGCTCCTACAATGAGCAGTTCTTC.

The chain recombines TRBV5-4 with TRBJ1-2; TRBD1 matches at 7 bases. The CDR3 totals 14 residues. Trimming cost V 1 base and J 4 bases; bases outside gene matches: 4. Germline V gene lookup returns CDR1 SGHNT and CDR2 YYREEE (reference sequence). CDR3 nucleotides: TGTGCCAGCAGCTTGTCGGGGACAGCCTATGGCTACACCTTC. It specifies CASSLSGTAYGYTF.

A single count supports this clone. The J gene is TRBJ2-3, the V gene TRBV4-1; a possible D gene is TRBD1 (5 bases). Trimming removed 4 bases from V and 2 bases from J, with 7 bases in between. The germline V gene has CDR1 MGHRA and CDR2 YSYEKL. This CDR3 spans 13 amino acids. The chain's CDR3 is CASSPTATDTQYF. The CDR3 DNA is TGCGCCAGCAGCCCGACAGCCACAGATACGCAGTATTTT.

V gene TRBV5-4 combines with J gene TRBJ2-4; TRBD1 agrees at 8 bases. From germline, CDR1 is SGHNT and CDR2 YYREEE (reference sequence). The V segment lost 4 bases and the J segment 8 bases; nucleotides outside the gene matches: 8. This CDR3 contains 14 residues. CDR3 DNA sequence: TGTGCCAGCAGCGCCGGACAGGGCATGGACATTCAGTACTTC. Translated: CASSAGQGMDIQYF.

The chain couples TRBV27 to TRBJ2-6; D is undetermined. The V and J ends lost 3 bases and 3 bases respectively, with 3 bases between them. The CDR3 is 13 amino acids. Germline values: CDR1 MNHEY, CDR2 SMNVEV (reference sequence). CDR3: CASSFGGANVLTF. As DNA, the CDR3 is TGTGCCAGCAGTTTCGGTGGGGCCAACGTCCTGACTTTC.